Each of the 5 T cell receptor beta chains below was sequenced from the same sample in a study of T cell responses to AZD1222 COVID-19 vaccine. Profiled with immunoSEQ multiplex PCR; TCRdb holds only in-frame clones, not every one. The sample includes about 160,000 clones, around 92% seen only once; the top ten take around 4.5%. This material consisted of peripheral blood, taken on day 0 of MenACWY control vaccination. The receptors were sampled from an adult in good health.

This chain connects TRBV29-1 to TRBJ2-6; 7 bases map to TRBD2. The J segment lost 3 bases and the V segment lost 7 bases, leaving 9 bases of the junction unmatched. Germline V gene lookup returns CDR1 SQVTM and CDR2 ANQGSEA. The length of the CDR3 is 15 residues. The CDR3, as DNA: TGCAGCGCCGAAGCGGGAAGGGGTGGGGCCAACGTCCTGACTTTC. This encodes CSAEAGRGGANVLTF.

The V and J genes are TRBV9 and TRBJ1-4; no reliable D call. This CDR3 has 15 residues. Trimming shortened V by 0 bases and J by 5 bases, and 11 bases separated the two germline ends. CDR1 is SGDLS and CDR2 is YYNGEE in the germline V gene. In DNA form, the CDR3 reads TGTGCCAGCAGCGTAGGGGTAGGGTCGAATGAAAAACTGTTTTTT. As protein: CASSVGVGSNEKLFF.

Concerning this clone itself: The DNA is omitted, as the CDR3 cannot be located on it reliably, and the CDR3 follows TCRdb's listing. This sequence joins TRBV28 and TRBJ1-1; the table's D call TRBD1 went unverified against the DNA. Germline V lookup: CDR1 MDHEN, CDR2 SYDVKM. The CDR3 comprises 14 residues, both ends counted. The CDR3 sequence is CASSFLAGGTEAFF.

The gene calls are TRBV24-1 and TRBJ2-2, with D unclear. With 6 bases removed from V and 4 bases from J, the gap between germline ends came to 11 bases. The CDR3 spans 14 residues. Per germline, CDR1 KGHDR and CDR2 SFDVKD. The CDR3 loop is CATSSSLPTGELFF. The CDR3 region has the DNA TGTGCCACCAGTAGTTCCCTTCCCACCGGGGAGCTGTTTTTT.

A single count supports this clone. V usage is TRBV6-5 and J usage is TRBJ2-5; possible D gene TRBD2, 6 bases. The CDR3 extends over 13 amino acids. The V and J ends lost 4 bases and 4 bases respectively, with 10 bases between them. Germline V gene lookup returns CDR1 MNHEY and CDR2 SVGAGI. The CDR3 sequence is CASSSPGGETQYF. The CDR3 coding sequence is TGTGCCAGCAGTTCCCCCGGGGGAGAGACCCAGTACTTC.